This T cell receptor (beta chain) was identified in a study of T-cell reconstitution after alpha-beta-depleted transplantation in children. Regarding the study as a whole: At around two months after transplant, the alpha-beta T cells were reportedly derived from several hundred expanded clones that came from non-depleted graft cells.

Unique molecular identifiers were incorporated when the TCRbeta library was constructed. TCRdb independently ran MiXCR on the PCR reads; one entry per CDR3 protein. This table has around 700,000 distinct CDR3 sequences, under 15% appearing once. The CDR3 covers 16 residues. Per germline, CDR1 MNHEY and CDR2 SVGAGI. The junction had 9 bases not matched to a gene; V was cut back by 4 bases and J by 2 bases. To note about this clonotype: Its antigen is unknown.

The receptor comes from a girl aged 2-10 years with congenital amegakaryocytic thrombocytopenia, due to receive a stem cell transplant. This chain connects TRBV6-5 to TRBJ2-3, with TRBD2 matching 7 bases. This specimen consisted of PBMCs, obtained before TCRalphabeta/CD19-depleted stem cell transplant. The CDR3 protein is CASSWQKAGNTDTQYF. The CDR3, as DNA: TGTGCCAGCAGTTGGCAGAAAGCGGGGAACACAGATACGCAGTATTTT.